The 19 T cell receptor beta chains presented below share a single source sample, sequenced in a study of cytomegalovirus exposure and HLA in healthy donors. Vbeta (60) and Jbeta (13) primers were used in the PCR. Repertoires were generated with immunoSEQ multiplex PCR, while TCRdb's copy carries only in-frame clones and drops some. The sample lists roughly 130,000 clones; around 8.5% were seen once. Material for sequencing was PBMCs. The receptors here all came from a man between 40 and 49 years old in good health and CMV-seronegative.

There are a few counts of this clone. This CDR3 is also generated by other DNA sequences in the sample. The rearrangement links TRBV27 to TRBJ1-1, with D perhaps TRBD1 (5 bases). Trimming removed 6 bases from V and 4 bases from J, with 12 bases in between. Germline lookup yields CDR1 MNHEY and CDR2 SMNVEV (reference sequence). The CDR3 consists of 13 residues. The CDR3 loop is CASRPTGGTEAFF. For the CDR3, the DNA is TGTGCCAGCAGACCAACGGGGGGCACTGAAGCTTTCTTT.

This clone was detected only a few times. The same CDR3 also results from other DNA sequences found in this sample. This chain uses TRBV6-5 with TRBJ1-1, with 7 positions matching TRBD1. V lost 4 bases, J lost 0 bases, and 8 bases stayed unmatched. This CDR3 is built from 16 residues. The V gene's germline CDR1 is MNHEY and CDR2 SVGAGI. The CDR3 DNA sequence: TGTGCCAGCAGTTGGACGGCAGGGGGATTGAACACTGAAGCTTTCTTT. It specifies CASSWTAGGLNTEAFF.

This clone was seen a handful of times. The rearrangement links TRBV19 to TRBJ2-6; unclear D gene. V dropped 2 bases and J dropped 0 bases, with 2 bases sitting between them. The CDR3 extends over 14 amino acids. CDR1 is LNHDA, CDR2 SQIVND, per germline (reference sequence). CDR3 sequence (DNA): TGTGCCAGTAGTATACTCTCTGGGGCCAACGTCCTGACTTTC. Translated, it gives CASSILSGANVLTF. Full variable domain (rest looked up from reference TRBV19 and TRBJ2-6): DGGITQSPKYLFRKEGQNVTLSCEQNLNHDAMYWYRQDPGQGLRLIYYSQIVNDFQKGDIAEGYSVSREKKESFPLTVTSAQKNPTAFYLCASSILSGANVLTFGAGSRLTVL.

The V gene is TRBV28, the J gene TRBJ1-1; no reliable D call. CDR3 length equals 14 residues. Germline V gene sequence: CDR1 MDHEN, CDR2 SYDVKM. V was cut by 5 bases and J by 5 bases, with 15 bases left in between. The CDR3 loop reads CASSPRASGTEAFF. CDR3 nucleotides: TGTGCCAGCAGTCCCCGAGCCTCGGGGACTGAAGCTTTCTTT. Full variable domain (rest looked up from reference TRBV28 and TRBJ1-1): DVKVTQSSRYLVKRTGEKVFLECVQDMDHENMFWYRQDPGLGLRLIYFSYDVKMKEKGDIPEGYSVSREKKERFSLILESASTNQTSMYLCASSPRASGTEAFFGQGTRLTVV.

The chain carries TRBV5-1 and TRBJ1-1; D might be TRBD1 (6 bases). CDR3 size: 15 residues. From germline, CDR1 is SGHRS and CDR2 YFSETQ. V lost 4 bases to trimming and J lost 1 base, with 14 bases between them. CDR3 bases: TGCGCCAGCAGCGTACAGGGAGTCGGGAACACTGAAGCTTTCTTT. Its translation: CASSVQGVGNTEAFF.

The chain couples TRBV7-2 to TRBJ1-6, with D possibly being TRBD1 (6 bases). The CDR3 covers 16 residues. Per germline, CDR1 SGHTA and CDR2 FQGNSA. Trimming took 2 bases from V and 10 from J, leaving 18 bases between them. The CDR3 bases are TGTGCCAGCAGCTTACTACCGGCAGGGGAGGGATCACCCCTCCACTTT. It is translated as CASSLLPAGEGSPLHF.

This clone was recorded a few times. The chain employs TRBV19 and TRBJ1-4; D might be TRBD1 (6 bases). This CDR3 has 14 amino acids. Trimming removed 3 bases from V and 11 bases from J, with 16 bases in between. Per germline, CDR1 LNHDA and CDR2 SQIVND (reference sequence). CDR3 loop: CASSISRDTPKLFF. CDR3 DNA: TGTGCCAGTAGTATCTCCCGGGACACTCCCAAACTGTTTTTT. The full variable domain, in which reference TRBV19 and TRBJ1-4 provide the parts outside the CDR3, is DGGITQSPKYLFRKEGQNVTLSCEQNLNHDAMYWYRQDPGQGLRLIYYSQIVNDFQKGDIAEGYSVSREKKESFPLTVTSAQKNPTAFYLCASSISRDTPKLFFGSGTQLSVL.

This clone occurred a few times. V gene TRBV5-6 combines with J gene TRBJ2-1; 9 positions match TRBD1. V lost 6 bases and J lost 5; bases outside the gene matches: 9. In germline, CDR1 is SGHDT, CDR2 YYEEEE. This CDR3 region has 15 residues. The CDR3 reads CASIPGQGRNNEQFF. In DNA form, the CDR3 reads TGTGCCAGCATCCCGGGACAGGGTCGAAACAATGAGCAGTTCTTC.

The chain couples TRBV4-3 to TRBJ2-5; weak D call: TRBD1 (6 bases). The J call is uncertain, as TRBJ2-7 better fits the DNA end. The CDR3 is 16 residues long. Germline CDR1 and CDR2: LGHNA and YSLEER. This chain's CDR3 is CASSQDISEGAYEQYF. CDR3 DNA sequence: TGCGCCAGCAGCCAAGATATTAGTGAGGGGGCCTACGAGCAGTACTTC.

The chain couples TRBV4-3 to TRBJ2-1; TRBD2 agrees at 11 bases. Trimming at V came to 1 base and at J to 8 bases, leaving 7 bases not matched to a gene. The CDR3 is 16 amino acids. CDR1 and CDR2 (germline): LGHNA, YSLEER. The CDR3 region has the DNA TGCGCCAGCAGCCAAGCTGGGACTAGCGGTTTCGATGAGCAGTTCTTC. This encodes CASSQAGTSGFDEQFF.

This clone showed up just a few times. The chain has TRBV1 and TRBJ1-3; the table's TRBD1 call for D was not verified on the DNA. TRBV1 is reported as a pseudogene. The CDR3 runs 13 residues. CDR3 sequence: CTSSDSSGNTIYF. DNA of the CDR3: TGCACCAGCAGCGACAGCTCTGGAAACACCATATATTTT.

This clone was detected a few times. The genes are TRBV6-1 and TRBJ1-2; D perhaps matches TRBD1 (6 bases). The germline V gene encodes CDR1 MNHNS and CDR2 SASEGT. CDR3 length: 14 amino acids. Trimming left V 4 bases short and J 6 bases short, with 15 bases between. In nucleotides, the CDR3 is TGTGCCAGCAGTGGGCAATCTACAGGGAATGGCTACACCTTC. Protein: CASSGQSTGNGYTF.

The sample holds a few counts of this clone. The genes are TRBV4-3 and TRBJ1-5; the match to TRBD1 covers 9 bases. The ends lost 2 bases at V and 5 bases at J; junction bases unmatched: 4. Germline V lookup: CDR1 LGHNA, CDR2 YSLEER. The length of the CDR3 is 15 residues. CDR3 DNA: TGCGCCAGCAGCCAAAGTTGGACAGGGGATCAGCCCCAGCATTTT. It is translated as CASSQSWTGDQPQHF.

This rearrangement joins TRBV5-1 to TRBJ2-5, with TRBD2 matching 8 bases. CDR1 is SGHRS, CDR2 YFSETQ, per germline. The CDR3 has 14 amino acids. V gave up 2 bases and J gave up 5 bases; unmatched junction bases: 5. Here the CDR3 reads CASSLVAGWETQYF. CDR3 coding DNA: TGCGCCAGCAGCTTAGTAGCGGGGTGGGAGACCCAGTACTTC.

This clone was counted between two and nine times. The chain links TRBV29-1 to TRBJ2-3; D is perhaps TRBD2 (6 bases). Germline V gene sequence: CDR1 SQVTM, CDR2 ANQGSEA. The V gene lost 2 bases and the J gene lost 2 bases, with 8 bases spanning the gap. The CDR3 consists of 13 residues. CDR3 nucleotide sequence: TGCAGCGTTGAAAGGGAGGTCACAGATACGCAGTATTTT. Translating gives CSVEREVTDTQYF.

This clone was found a few times. The V call is TRBV28, the J call TRBJ1-4; 7 nucleotides line up with TRBD1. CDR3 length: 14 amino acids. The trim removed 5 bases at V and 8 bases at J, leaving 8 bases unmatched. Germline V lookup: CDR1 MDHEN, CDR2 SYDVKM. In nucleotides, the CDR3 is TGTGCCAGCAGTCCTGGACAGGAGTGGGAAAAACTGTTTTTT. Its protein product is CASSPGQEWEKLFF.

The table lists this clone with a few counts. V and J are TRBV12-5 and TRBJ1-2; 9 bases are a match to TRBD1. The CDR3 is 14 residues long. J lost 4 bases, V lost 7 bases, and 7 bases had no gene match. CDR1 LGHNT and CDR2 FRNRAP come from the germline V gene. CDR3 bases: TGTGCTAGTGAGTCCGGACAGGGGCCCTATGGCTACACCTTC. Protein: CASESGQGPYGYTF.

Concerning this clone itself: The identical CDR3 is also encoded by other nucleotide sequences in the sample. CDR3 coding DNA: TGTGCCAGCAGTGGCCTAGCGGGGGGCTTAGGGGAGACCCAGTACTTC. Translating gives CASSGLAGGLGETQYF. V is TRBV2 and J is TRBJ2-5, with TRBD2 matching 11 bases. Germline values: CDR1 SNHLY, CDR2 FYNNEI. Trimming removed 4 bases from V and 5 bases from J; junction bases left unmatched: 9. CDR3 length: 16 residues.

In this sample, this clone turned up a few times. This chain links TRBV9 with TRBJ1-3; weak D call: TRBD1 (5 bases). Germline V gene lookup returns CDR1 SGDLS and CDR2 YYNGEE. The V gene lost 0 bases and the J gene lost 2 bases, with 15 bases spanning the gap. The CDR3 is 17 residues long. CDR3 region: CASSVGDGGYTGNTIYF. CDR3 sequence (DNA): TGTGCCAGCAGCGTAGGGGACGGGGGGTATACTGGAAACACCATATATTTT.